The clone carrying this TCR beta chain was recorded at least ten times. Its antigen is as yet unknown. This sample's time point: sample taken at primary tumor resection. TCRdb called the 5' RACE reads again in MiXCR, with one record for every CDR3 protein. The sample contains some 96,000 distinct CDR3 sequences, around 4.3% of which appear only once. J was trimmed by 5 bases and V by 2 bases; bases with no gene match: 5. This CDR3 is built from 14 residues. From germline, CDR1 is SGHRS and CDR2 YFSETQ. The data originate from a study of spatial heterogeneity in lung cancer. The study's findings and limits: Coverage was estimated at about 7% of tumor T cells for alpha chains and roughly 12% for beta chains. In tumors, expanded intratumoral alpha and beta TCR counts tracked mutation counts.

The input for sequencing was lung tumor tissue, taken at surgery. This chain uses TRBV5-1 with TRBJ2-3, with TRBD2 identical over 7 bases. The sequence derives from a male donor with early-stage non-small cell lung cancer. The CDR3 DNA sequence: TGCGCCAGCAGCTTTTCTAGCGGAGGAGATACGCAGTATTTT. Translation gives CASSFSSGGDTQYF.